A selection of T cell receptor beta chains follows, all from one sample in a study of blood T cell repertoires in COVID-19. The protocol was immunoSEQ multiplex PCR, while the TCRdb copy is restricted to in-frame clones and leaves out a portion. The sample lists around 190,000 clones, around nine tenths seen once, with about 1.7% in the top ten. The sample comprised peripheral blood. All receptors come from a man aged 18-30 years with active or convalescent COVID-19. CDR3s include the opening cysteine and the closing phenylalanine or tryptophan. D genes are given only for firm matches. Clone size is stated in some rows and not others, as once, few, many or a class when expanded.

CDR3 DNA: TGTGCCAGTAGTAAGGACCGGCGGGGCGAGCAGTACTTC
CDR3 protein: CASSKDRRGEQYF
V gene: TRBV19
J gene: TRBJ2-7
D gene: .
clone size: .
CDR3 length: 13

CDR3 DNA: TGTGCCAGCAGGAAAACAGGGGACTATGGCTACACCTTC
CDR3 protein: CASRKTGDYGYTF
V gene: TRBV6-5
J gene: TRBJ1-2
D gene: TRBD1
clone size: once
CDR3 length: 13

CDR3 DNA: TGCAGCGGTGGTGGGGGGAACGAGCAGTACTTC
CDR3 protein: CSGGGGNEQYF
V gene: TRBV29-1
J gene: TRBJ2-7
D gene: .
clone size: .
CDR3 length: 11

CDR3 DNA: TGTGCCAGTAAGCTCCAGGAAAACACTGAAGCTTTCTTT
CDR3 protein: CASKLQENTEAFF
V gene: TRBV19
J gene: TRBJ1-1
D gene: .
clone size: .
CDR3 length: 13

CDR3 DNA: TGTGCCAGCTCCGGGACAGGGGCCCCCGGGGAGCTGTTTTTT
CDR3 protein: CASSGTGAPGELFF
V gene: TRBV18
J gene: TRBJ2-2
D gene: TRBD1
clone size: .
CDR3 length: 14

CDR3 DNA: TGCAGCGCAGCGGACAGGGGCAAAAAACTGTTTTTT
CDR3 protein: CSAADRGKKLFF
V gene: TRBV29-1
J gene: TRBJ1-4
D gene: TRBD1
clone size: once
CDR3 length: 12

CDR3 DNA: TGTGCCAGCAGCTCTACGACCCGGGGAGAAGCTTTCTTT
CDR3 protein: CASSSTTRGEAFF
V gene: TRBV9
J gene: TRBJ1-1
D gene: .
clone size: .
CDR3 length: 13

CDR3 DNA: TGTGCCAGCAGCCGGGACAGGGGGCTCGATGAGCAGTTCTTC
CDR3 protein: CASSRDRGLDEQFF
V gene: TRBV2
J gene: TRBJ2-1
D gene: TRBD1
clone size: .
CDR3 length: 14

CDR3 DNA: TGTGCCAGCAGAAAAACAGGGAGCTCCTACGAGCAGTACTTC
CDR3 protein: CASRKTGSSYEQYF
V gene: TRBV28
J gene: TRBJ2-7
D gene: .
clone size: .
CDR3 length: 14

CDR3 DNA: TGTGCCAGCAGTTACCCCCGCGCAGGGAGGGTCGAGCAGTACTTC
CDR3 protein: CASSYPRAGRVEQYF
V gene: TRBV6-5
J gene: TRBJ2-7
D gene: TRBD2
clone size: .
CDR3 length: 15

CDR3 DNA: TGTGCCACCAGCGAACTCCCCGGGACAGGGGGCCGAGATACGCAGTATTTT
CDR3 protein: CATSELPGTGGRDTQYF
V gene: TRBV15
J gene: TRBJ2-3
D gene: TRBD1
clone size: .
CDR3 length: 17

CDR3 DNA: TGTGCCAGCAGCCCCTACTCTGGGGCCAACGTCCTGACTTTC
CDR3 protein: CASSPYSGANVLTF
V gene: TRBV13
J gene: TRBJ2-6
D gene: .
clone size: .
CDR3 length: 14

CDR3 DNA: TGTGCCAGCAGCGAGGATAGCGGGCGGGGGGAGCAGTACTTC
CDR3 protein: CASSEDSGRGEQYF
V gene: TRBV9
J gene: TRBJ2-7
D gene: TRBD2
clone size: .
CDR3 length: 14

CDR3 DNA: TGTGCCAGCAGCTTCCCGGGACAGCTTTCACCCCTCCACTTT
CDR3 protein: CASSFPGQLSPLHF
V gene: TRBV11-2
J gene: TRBJ1-6
D gene: TRBD1
clone size: .
CDR3 length: 14

CDR3 DNA: TGTGCCAGCAGGCTACTATCGAACACCGGGGAGCTGTTTTTT
CDR3 protein: CASRLLSNTGELFF
V gene: TRBV25-1
J gene: TRBJ2-2
D gene: .
clone size: .
CDR3 length: 14

CDR3 DNA: TGTGCCAGCAGCTCCCACAGAGCAACTAATGAAAAACTGTTTTTT
CDR3 protein: CASSSHRATNEKLFF
V gene: TRBV7-6
J gene: TRBJ1-4
D gene: .
clone size: .
CDR3 length: 15

CDR3 DNA: TGTGCCAGCAGTTTTCAGGGCGGCTACACAGATACGCAGTATTTT
CDR3 protein: CASSFQGGYTDTQYF
V gene: TRBV6-2/TRBV6-3
J gene: TRBJ2-3
D gene: .
clone size: few
CDR3 length: 15

CDR3 DNA: TGTGCCAGCAGTCCCGGACAGCCCTACGAGCAGTACTTC
CDR3 protein: CASSPGQPYEQYF
V gene: TRBV7-9
J gene: TRBJ2-7
D gene: .
clone size: .
CDR3 length: 13

CDR3 DNA: TGTGCCAGCAGCTTAGTGGTTAGCGGGGGGGCGCGCAATGAGCAGTTCTTC
CDR3 protein: CASSLVVSGGARNEQFF
V gene: TRBV7-6
J gene: TRBJ2-1
D gene: TRBD2
clone size: once
CDR3 length: 17

CDR3 DNA: TGTGCCAGCAGTGAGGGACACTATCTGGGGAATGAGCAGTTCTTC
CDR3 protein: CASSEGHYLGNEQFF
V gene: TRBV2
J gene: TRBJ2-1
D gene: .
clone size: .
CDR3 length: 15

CDR3 DNA: TGTGCCAGCAGCTTAGCGAGCCACTCTGGAAACACCATATATTTT
CDR3 protein: CASSLASHSGNTIYF
V gene: TRBV7-9
J gene: TRBJ1-3
D gene: .
clone size: .
CDR3 length: 15

CDR3 DNA: TGTGCCAGCTCAGCGGGACAGAAAAATGAGCAGTTCTTC
CDR3 protein: CASSAGQKNEQFF
V gene: TRBV18
J gene: TRBJ2-1
D gene: .
clone size: .
CDR3 length: 13

CDR3 DNA: TGTGCCAGCAGCAACCGGGACAGGGCCTCTGGAAACACCATATATTTT
CDR3 protein: CASSNRDRASGNTIYF
V gene: TRBV9
J gene: TRBJ1-3
D gene: TRBD1
clone size: .
CDR3 length: 16

CDR3 DNA: TGTGCCACCAGTGACGGGACTAGCGACAATGAGCAGTTCTTC
CDR3 protein: CATSDGTSDNEQFF
V gene: TRBV24-1
J gene: TRBJ2-1
D gene: TRBD2
clone size: .
CDR3 length: 14

CDR3 DNA: TGTGCCAGTAGTATGGTTAATGGGGACAGGAGTGGGCCCCAGCATTTT
CDR3 protein: CASSMVNGDRSGPQHF
V gene: TRBV19
J gene: TRBJ1-5
D gene: TRBD1
clone size: few
CDR3 length: 16

CDR3 DNA: TGTGCCAGCAGCCAAGGGGGGGGAGGTGACTATGGCTACACCTTC
CDR3 protein: CASSQGGGGDYGYTF
V gene: TRBV7-2
J gene: TRBJ1-2
D gene: .
clone size: .
CDR3 length: 15

CDR3 DNA: TGTGCCAGCAGCTTAGCACAGGGTGGAGGCTACACCTTC
CDR3 protein: CASSLAQGGGYTF
V gene: TRBV7-9
J gene: TRBJ1-2
D gene: .
clone size: .
CDR3 length: 13

CDR3 DNA: TGTGCCAGCTCCAAAGAAACAGGGTTGGGAACTGAAGCTTTCTTT
CDR3 protein: CASSKETGLGTEAFF
V gene: TRBV9
J gene: TRBJ1-1
D gene: .
clone size: .
CDR3 length: 15

CDR3 DNA: TGCGCCAGCAGCTTAAAGCTGGGACTAGAGAGTTGGAGCATCGGGGAGCTGTTTTTT
CDR3 protein: CASSLKLGLESWSIGELFF
V gene: TRBV5-1
J gene: TRBJ2-2
D gene: TRBD2
clone size: .
CDR3 length: 19

CDR3 DNA: TGTGCCAGCAGTTTATATAGCGGGAGTTCCTACGAGCAGTACTTC
CDR3 protein: CASSLYSGSSYEQYF
V gene: TRBV28
J gene: TRBJ2-7
D gene: TRBD2
clone size: .
CDR3 length: 15

CDR3 DNA: TGTGCCAGCAGTGAATATGGGCTTAGCAATCAGCCCCAGCATTTT
CDR3 protein: CASSEYGLSNQPQHF
V gene: TRBV6-1
J gene: TRBJ1-5
D gene: .
clone size: once
CDR3 length: 15

CDR3 DNA: TGTGCCACCGTCAACTCGGTAGAAGCTTTCTTT
CDR3 protein: CATVNSVEAFF
V gene: TRBV11-2
J gene: TRBJ1-1
D gene: .
clone size: .
CDR3 length: 11

CDR3 DNA: TGTGCCACCAGTGACGGAGAGTTCGGAGCTTTCTTT
CDR3 protein: CATSDGEFGAFF
V gene: TRBV24-1
J gene: TRBJ1-1
D gene: .
clone size: once
CDR3 length: 12

CDR3 DNA: TGTGCCAGCAGTTGGGAGTATGGCTACACCTTC
CDR3 protein: CASSWEYGYTF
V gene: TRBV28
J gene: TRBJ1-2
D gene: .
clone size: .
CDR3 length: 11

CDR3 DNA: TGTGCCAGCAGTGACTCGCTAGCGGGGGCCGGGGAGCTGTTTTTT
CDR3 protein: CASSDSLAGAGELFF
V gene: TRBV6-4
J gene: TRBJ2-2
D gene: TRBD2
clone size: many
CDR3 length: 15

CDR3 DNA: TGTGCCAGCAGACCTACAGGGGGGCCCGGGGAGCTGTTTTTT
CDR3 protein: CASRPTGGPGELFF
V gene: TRBV7-2
J gene: TRBJ2-2
D gene: TRBD1
clone size: .
CDR3 length: 14

CDR3 DNA: TGTGCCAGCAGTTACTCCTCAGGCGTTAACTATGGCTACACCTTC
CDR3 protein: CASSYSSGVNYGYTF
V gene: TRBV6-2/TRBV6-3
J gene: TRBJ1-2
D gene: .
clone size: .
CDR3 length: 15

CDR3 DNA: TGTGCCAGCAGCCAAGGACTAGCGGGAGCTGAGTACGAGCAGTACTTC
CDR3 protein: CASSQGLAGAEYEQYF
V gene: TRBV7-2
J gene: TRBJ2-7
D gene: TRBD2
clone size: .
CDR3 length: 16

CDR3 DNA: TGTGCCAGCAGTCCCGGGACAGGGGTCCCATCGGTCAATGAGCAGTTCTTC
CDR3 protein: CASSPGTGVPSVNEQFF
V gene: TRBV6-6
J gene: TRBJ2-1
D gene: TRBD1
clone size: few
CDR3 length: 17

CDR3 DNA: TGCGCCAGCAGCTTGGGGGCGTTAGCTAACTATGGCTACACCTTC
CDR3 protein: CASSLGALANYGYTF
V gene: TRBV5-1
J gene: TRBJ1-2
D gene: .
clone size: .
CDR3 length: 15

CDR3 DNA: TGTGCCAGCAGTTACAACAACAGGGGTGGGTTCACAGATACGCAGTATTTT
CDR3 protein: CASSYNNRGGFTDTQYF
V gene: TRBV6-2/TRBV6-3
J gene: TRBJ2-3
D gene: TRBD1
clone size: .
CDR3 length: 17

CDR3 DNA: TGTGCCAGCAGCTTAAATAGCGGGAGTTACTCCGGGGAGCTGTTTTTT
CDR3 protein: CASSLNSGSYSGELFF
V gene: TRBV7-9
J gene: TRBJ2-2
D gene: TRBD2
clone size: .
CDR3 length: 16

CDR3 DNA: TGTGCCAGAGGGGTAAGAACTGAAGCTTTCTTT
CDR3 protein: CARGVRTEAFF
V gene: TRBV2
J gene: TRBJ1-1
D gene: .
clone size: .
CDR3 length: 11

CDR3 DNA: TGCGCCAGCAGCCAAGAGGCCAATCAGCCCCAGCATTTT
CDR3 protein: CASSQEANQPQHF
V gene: TRBV4-1
J gene: TRBJ1-5
D gene: .
clone size: .
CDR3 length: 13

CDR3 DNA: TGTGCCAGCAGCTTGGTAGAGTACACCGGGGAGCTGTTTTTT
CDR3 protein: CASSLVEYTGELFF
V gene: TRBV5-6
J gene: TRBJ2-2
D gene: .
clone size: .
CDR3 length: 14

CDR3 DNA: TGCAGCGTTAAGAGAGGGGAGGTGGATGAGCAGTTCTTC
CDR3 protein: CSVKRGEVDEQFF
V gene: TRBV29-1
J gene: TRBJ2-1
D gene: .
clone size: .
CDR3 length: 13

CDR3 DNA: TGCGCCAGCAGCCGGCATGGGGCGGGAGCCTACGAGCAGTACTTC
CDR3 protein: CASSRHGAGAYEQYF
V gene: TRBV4-3
J gene: TRBJ2-7
D gene: TRBD2
clone size: once
CDR3 length: 15

CDR3 DNA: TGTGCCTGGAGTGTGCGGGGGGCGCTCTCCACTGAAGCTTTCTTT
CDR3 protein: CAWSVRGALSTEAFF
V gene: TRBV30
J gene: TRBJ1-1
D gene: .
clone size: .
CDR3 length: 15

CDR3 DNA: TGTGCCACCAGCTTGACAGGGACCAACACTGAAGCTTTCTTT
CDR3 protein: CATSLTGTNTEAFF
V gene: TRBV15
J gene: TRBJ1-1
D gene: TRBD1
clone size: .
CDR3 length: 14

CDR3 DNA: TGCGCCAGCAGCTTGGTGGCGGGAGGGCCCGGTGAGCAGTTCTTC
CDR3 protein: CASSLVAGGPGEQFF
V gene: TRBV5-1
J gene: TRBJ2-1
D gene: TRBD2
clone size: .
CDR3 length: 15

CDR3 DNA: TGTGCCAGCAGCTTAGACAGAAATCAGCCCCAGCATTTT
CDR3 protein: CASSLDRNQPQHF
V gene: TRBV7-2
J gene: TRBJ1-5
D gene: .
clone size: .
CDR3 length: 13